Below are 7 T cell receptor beta chains sequenced from a single sample in a study of T cells in tuberculosis. Sequencing used immunoSEQ multiplex PCR; TCRdb keeps in-frame clones, though not all of them. This sample has under 45,000 clones, with under 95% found just once. Time point indicated: new active TB diagnosis, blood taken before or within 7 days of starting treatment. The sequencing used PBMCs, collected at tuberculosis diagnosis. These receptors were taken from an adult with tuberculosis.

This clone has just one count. V and J are TRBV5-1 and TRBJ1-1; 10 bases are a match to TRBD1. The junction had 12 bases not matched to a gene; V was cut back by 2 bases and J by 5 bases. This CDR3 has 17 amino acids. Germline-derived CDR1 and CDR2 are SGHRS and YFSETQ. CDR3 protein: CASSFKGQGTLATEAFF. CDR3 DNA: TGCGCCAGCAGCTTTAAGGGACAGGGGACCTTAGCGACTGAAGCTTTCTTT.

This chain links TRBV6-1 with TRBJ1-4; D unclear. The CDR3 has 12 residues. CDR1 is MNHNS and CDR2 is SASEGT in the germline V gene. V was pared by 11 bases and J by 5 bases, with 12 bases between. As DNA, the CDR3 is TGTGCCTCCCGGGTCCACAATGAAAAACTGTTTTTT. As protein: CASRVHNEKLFF.

This rearrangement joins TRBV11-2 to TRBJ1-2; the D gene is possibly TRBD1 (6 bases). Germline V gene data show CDR1 as SGHAT and CDR2 as FQNNGV. V lost 7 bases and J 8 bases, leaving 14 bases between the germline ends. This CDR3 is built from 12 residues. The CDR3 DNA reads as TGTGCCAGCACTAGGGGGAGGGAAGGCTACACCTTC. Its translation: CASTRGREGYTF.

The chain has TRBV5-6 and TRBJ1-2; perhaps TRBD1 as D (5 bases). The germline V gene has CDR1 SGHDT and CDR2 YYEEEE. The CDR3 is 14 residues long. Trimming took 1 base from V and 2 from J, leaving 9 bases between them. CDR3 sequence (DNA): TGTGCCAGCAGCTTGAAAGGGGTAAACTATGGCTACACCTTC. Translation: CASSLKGVNYGYTF.

The V gene is TRBV18, the J gene TRBJ2-7, with TRBD1 as a possible D gene (6 bases). Between the trimmed V and J ends, which lost 4 bases and 4 bases, there was a span of 11 bases. The length of the CDR3 is 13 residues. CDR1 and CDR2 from the germline V gene are KGHSH and LQKENI. The CDR3 loop is CASSLDSLYEQYV. The CDR3 DNA sequence: TGTGCCAGCTCACTGGACAGTTTGTACGAGCAGTACGTC.

This rearrangement joins TRBV19 to TRBJ2-7, with 11 bases aligning to TRBD1. The germline gives CDR1 LNHDA, CDR2 SQIVND (reference sequence). This CDR3 region has 16 residues. V trimming: 6 bases; J trimming: 3 bases; junction bases outside the gene matches: 10. CDR3: CASSNTGTGGIYEQYF. The DNA for the CDR3 is TGTGCCAGTAGCAACACCGGGACAGGGGGGATCTACGAGCAGTACTTC. The complete variable domain, with remaining parts taken from reference TRBV19 and TRBJ2-7, reads DGGITQSPKYLFRKEGQNVTLSCEQNLNHDAMYWYRQDPGQGLRLIYYSQIVNDFQKGDIAEGYSVSREKKESFPLTVTSAQKNPTAFYLCASSNTGTGGIYEQYFGPGTRLTVT.

The gene calls are TRBV30 and TRBJ1-1, with D unresolved. There are 11 residues in the CDR3. Germline assignment: CDR1 GTSNPN and CDR2 SVGIG (reference sequence). Trimming shortened V by 1 base and J by 6 bases, and 6 bases separated the two germline ends. The CDR3 loop reads CAWSELAEAFF. The CDR3 DNA follows: TGTGCCTGGAGTGAGTTAGCTGAAGCTTTCTTT. The full variable domain, in which reference TRBV30 and TRBJ1-1 provide the parts outside the CDR3, is SQTIHQWPATLVQPVGSPLSLECTVEGTSNPNLYWYRQAAGRGLQLLFYSVGIGQISSEVPQNLSASRPQDRQFILSSKKLLLSDSGFYLCAWSELAEAFFGQGTRLTVV.